The next 17 T cell receptor beta chains were all read from a single sample in a study of OX40 agonist ivuxolimab in advanced cancers. Only in-frame clones appear in the TCRdb table, and some are missing; sequencing was by immunoSEQ multiplex PCR. The sample consists of around 40,000 clones, around 80% of them appearing once. The input for sequencing was CD4+ or CD8+ T cells sorted from blood, taken in a trial of the OX40 agonist ivuxolimab. These receptor sequences come from an adult with an advanced solid tumor such as melanoma, head and neck, liver or kidney cancer.

V usage is TRBV19 and J usage is TRBJ1-6; D gene ambiguous. CDR1 LNHDA and CDR2 SQIVND come from the germline V gene (reference sequence). Trimming removed 5 bases from V and 7 bases from J, with 12 bases in between. This CDR3 region has 14 residues. Here the CDR3 reads CASSLTGGNSPLHF. In nucleotides, the CDR3 is TGTGCCAGTAGTTTGACTGGCGGCAATTCACCCCTCCACTTT.

The chain's CDR3 is CASSLEVRSVLGGETQYF. The CDR3 DNA sequence: TGTGCCAGCAGCTTAGAAGTAAGGTCGGTCCTCGGAGGGGAGACCCAGTACTTC. The chain combines TRBV11-2 with TRBJ2-5; possibly TRBD2 for D (6 bases). This CDR3 has 18 amino acids. Germline V gene sequence: CDR1 SGHAT, CDR2 FQNNGV. Trimming pared 0 bases from V and 5 bases from J, leaving 22 bases between.

The chain carries TRBV6-1 and TRBJ2-5, with TRBD1 as a possible D gene (6 bases). CDR3 length equals 13 residues. With 7 bases removed from V and 5 bases from J, the gap between germline ends came to 14 bases. Germline CDR1 reads MNHNS; CDR2 reads SASEGT. DNA for the CDR3: TGTGCCAGCATGTCCAGGGGTGCGGAGACCCAGTACTTC. It is translated as CASMSRGAETQYF.

This clone was seen only a few times. The chain couples TRBV27 to TRBJ2-3, with TRBD2 identical over 10 bases. From germline, CDR1 is MNHEY and CDR2 SMNVEV (reference sequence). This CDR3 region has 20 residues. V was clipped by 4 bases and J by 1 base; unmatched bases: 17. CDR3 DNA sequence: TGTGCCAGCAGTTCCCGGGGGGGTAGCGGGAGGCCGGATGGCACAGATACGCAGTATTTT. Translation: CASSSRGGSGRPDGTDTQYF.

This clone was detected only a few times. This rearrangement joins TRBV28 to TRBJ1-5, with a possible D match to TRBD1 (6 bases). CDR3 length equals 15 residues. Between the trimmed V and J ends, which lost 6 bases and 7 bases, there was a span of 19 bases. CDR1 MDHEN and CDR2 SYDVKM come from the germline V gene. CDR3 region: CASSPQGGSRQPQHF. The CDR3 bases are TGTGCCAGCAGCCCCCAAGGGGGGTCGCGACAGCCCCAGCATTTT.

The chain links TRBV4-1 to TRBJ1-2; no firm D call. Germline values: CDR1 MGHRA, CDR2 YSYEKL. V lost 1 base to trimming and J lost 1 base, with 10 bases between them. The CDR3 spans 15 residues. This CDR3 reads CASSQGPTLNYGYTF. In DNA, the CDR3 is TGCGCCAGCAGCCAAGGCCCGACGCTTAACTATGGCTACACCTTC.

This clone was found once. The rearrangement joins TRBV18 to TRBJ2-1; the D call may be TRBD1 or TRBD2 (5 bases each). CDR3 size: 13 residues. V was cut by 5 bases and J by 8 bases, with 13 bases left in between. Per the germline V gene, CDR1 is KGHSH and CDR2 is LQKENI. The DNA for the CDR3 is TGTGCCAGCTCATACCGGGACGTACATGAGCAGTTCTTC. Protein sequence: CASSYRDVHEQFF.

This chain joins TRBV5-4 and TRBJ1-2; TRBD1 might be the D (5 bases). The CDR3 has 15 amino acids. Germline V gene sequence: CDR1 SGHNT, CDR2 YYREEE (reference sequence). V was pared by 0 bases and J by 0 bases, with 9 bases between. The CDR3 region has the DNA TGTGCCAGCAGCTTGGGCGGGGCCCCTAACTATGGCTACACCTTC. It encodes CASSLGGAPNYGYTF.

The rearrangement joins TRBV5-1 to TRBJ1-6; 7 nucleotides line up with TRBD1. The CDR3 spans 17 residues. The germline CDR1 and CDR2 sequences are SGHRS and YFSETQ. Trimming removed 4 bases from V and 0 bases from J; junction bases left unmatched: 7. CDR3 region: CASSPMDRSSYNSPLHF. The CDR3 nucleotides read TGCGCCAGCAGCCCTATGGACAGGAGCTCCTATAATTCACCCCTCCACTTT. The full variable domain, its missing parts supplied by reference TRBV5-1 and TRBJ1-6, is KAGVTQTPRYLIKTRGQQVTLSCSPISGHRSVSWYQQTPGQGLQFLFEYFSETQRNKGNFPGRFSGRQFSNSRSEMNVSTLELGDSALYLCASSPMDRSSYNSPLHFGNGTRLTVT.

The chain joins TRBV28 to TRBJ2-5; D perhaps matches TRBD2 (5 bases). The germline V and J ends were trimmed by 8 bases and 4 bases, with 11 bases remaining between them. The CDR3 sequence is 12 residues long. Germline CDR1 reads MDHEN; CDR2 reads SYDVKM. CDR3 amino acids: CASVGGRETQYF. The CDR3 DNA follows: TGTGCCAGCGTCGGAGGAAGAGAGACCCAGTACTTC. Full variable domain (remainder filled in from reference TRBV28 and TRBJ2-5): DVKVTQSSRYLVKRTGEKVFLECVQDMDHENMFWYRQDPGLGLRLIYFSYDVKMKEKGDIPEGYSVSREKKERFSLILESASTNQTSMYLCASVGGRETQYFGPGTRLLVL.

The gene calls are TRBV21-1 and TRBJ2-1; the table assigns TRBD2, which was not confirmed against the DNA. TRBV21-1 is a documented pseudogene. The CDR3 runs to 16 residues. The CDR3 nucleotides are TGTGCCAGCAGCAAAGGTTGTCTCGGGGGGGGAAATGAGCAGTTCTTC. Translating it yields CASSKGCLGGGNEQFF.

The chain carries TRBV28 and TRBJ1-2; unclear D gene. V shed 4 bases and J shed 2 bases, with 8 bases lying between them. The CDR3 runs 13 residues. Germline CDR1 is MDHEN and CDR2 is SYDVKM. Here the CDR3 reads CASSSGRNYGYTF. The CDR3 region has the DNA TGTGCCAGCAGTTCTGGGAGGAACTATGGCTACACCTTC.

The chain is built from TRBV6-6 and TRBJ2-7; D may be TRBD1 (6 bases). Germline V gene data show CDR1 as MNHNY and CDR2 as SVGAGI (reference sequence). This CDR3 has 15 residues. With 4 bases removed from V and 0 bases from J, the gap between germline ends came to 13 bases. The CDR3 DNA follows: TGTGCCAGCAGTTCCGACAGGCTGACCTCCTACGAGCAGTACTTC. Protein sequence: CASSSDRLTSYEQYF.

The rearrangement links TRBV11-3 to TRBJ2-3, with TRBD2 matching 9 bases. The CDR3 sequence is 16 residues long. V was clipped by 3 bases and J by 2 bases; unmatched bases: 6. Germline CDR1 reads SGHNT; CDR2 reads YENEEA. The CDR3: CASSLSGLAYTDTQYF. DNA of the CDR3: TGTGCCAGCAGCTTGAGCGGACTAGCGTACACAGATACGCAGTATTTT. The full variable domain, with the rest looked up from reference TRBV11-3 and TRBJ2-3, is EAGVVQSPRYKIIEKKQPVAFWCNPISGHNTLYWYLQNLGQGPELLIRYENEEAVDDSQLPKDRFSAERLKGVDSTLKIQPAELGDSAVYLCASSLSGLAYTDTQYFGPGTRLTVL.

This clone was detected once. This chain uses TRBV30 with TRBJ2-5; D uncertain. The CDR3 contains 13 residues. Germline V gene sequence: CDR1 GTSNPN, CDR2 SVGIG (reference sequence). Trimming shortened V by 2 bases and J by 1 base, and 8 bases separated the two germline ends. CDR3 nucleotides: TGTGCCTGGAGTAGACGGCTCCAAGAGACCCAGTACTTC. Encoded protein: CAWSRRLQETQYF.

V and J are TRBV11-2 and TRBJ1-1; the D gene is possibly TRBD1 (5 bases). Germline V gene lookup returns CDR1 SGHAT and CDR2 FQNNGV. The CDR3 is 14 amino acids. V gave up 0 bases and J gave up 4 bases, with 9 bases separating them. CDR3 sequence (DNA): TGTGCCAGCAGCTTAGATCCGGGGCCCACTGAAGCTTTCTTT. Protein: CASSLDPGPTEAFF.

This chain connects TRBV18 to TRBJ1-2; D unresolved. Germline V gene lookup returns CDR1 KGHSH and CDR2 LQKENI. Trimming pared 6 bases from V and 5 bases from J, leaving 13 bases between. The length of the CDR3 is 13 residues. DNA of the CDR3: TGTGCCAGCTCCTCTGATGGGAGGTATGGCTACACCTTC. Its translation: CASSSDGRYGYTF.